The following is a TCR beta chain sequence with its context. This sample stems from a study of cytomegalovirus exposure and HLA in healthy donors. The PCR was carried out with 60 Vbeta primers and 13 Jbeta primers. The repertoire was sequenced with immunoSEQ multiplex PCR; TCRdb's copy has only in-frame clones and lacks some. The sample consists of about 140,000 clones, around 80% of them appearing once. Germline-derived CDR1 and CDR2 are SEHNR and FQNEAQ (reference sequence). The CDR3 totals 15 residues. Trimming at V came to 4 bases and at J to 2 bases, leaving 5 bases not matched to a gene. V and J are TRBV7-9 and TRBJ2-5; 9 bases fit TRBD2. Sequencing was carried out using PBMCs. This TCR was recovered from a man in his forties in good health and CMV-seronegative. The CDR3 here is CASSSGLAPQETQYF. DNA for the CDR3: TGTGCCAGCAGCTCAGGACTAGCGCCTCAAGAGACCCAGTACTTC.